This T cell receptor (beta chain) derives from a study of shared clonotypes between healthy human individuals. Generated by immunoSEQ multiplex PCR, the TCRdb table keeps only in-frame clones and is missing some. The sample yields 300,000 to 400,000 clones, around 72% seen once. The length of the CDR3 is 18 residues. Trimming cost V 1 base and J 1 base, with 17 bases left between them. From germline, CDR1 is SEHNR and CDR2 FQNEAQ (reference sequence). V gene TRBV7-9 combines with J gene TRBJ2-4; D is perhaps TRBD1 or TRBD2 (5 bases each). Material for sequencing was memory CD4+ T cells sorted from blood. Subset in this sample: CD45RA-negative fraction. This clonotype originated in a young man in good health. CDR3 nucleotide sequence: TGTGCCAGCAGCTTAGATTACGGGGCCCTCGTCGCCAAAAACATTCAGTACTTC. It codes for CASSLDYGALVAKNIQYF.